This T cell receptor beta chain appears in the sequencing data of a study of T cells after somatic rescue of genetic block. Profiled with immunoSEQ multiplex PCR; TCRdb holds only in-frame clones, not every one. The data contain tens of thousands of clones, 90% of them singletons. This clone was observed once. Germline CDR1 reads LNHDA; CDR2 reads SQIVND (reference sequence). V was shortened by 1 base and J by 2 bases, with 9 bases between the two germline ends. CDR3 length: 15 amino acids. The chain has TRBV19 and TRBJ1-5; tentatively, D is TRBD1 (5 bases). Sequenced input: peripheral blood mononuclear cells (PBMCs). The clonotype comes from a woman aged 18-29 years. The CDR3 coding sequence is TGTGCCAGTAGTATAGTCAGGGAGGGCAATCAGCCCCAGCATTTT. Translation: CASSIVREGNQPQHF.